A single T cell receptor (beta chain) is shown here with its context. Antigen: not known. This sample was included in a study of T cell responses to AZD1222 COVID-19 vaccine. General study results and limits: None of the repertoires were sampled until the peak T cell response had passed. The donor group comprised mostly white British people and more females; the analysis possibly underestimated clonal diversity. Once two AZD1222 doses were given, Spike-specific TCR breadth and depth went up.

Repertoires were generated with immunoSEQ multiplex PCR, while TCRdb's copy carries only in-frame clones and drops some. The sample records 140,000 to 150,000 clones, roughly 92% being singletons. This TCR came from an adult who received the AZD1222 COVID-19 vaccine. The sequences come from peripheral blood, collected 28 days after the second AZD1222 dose.

The CDR3 protein is CASSQFGAEAFF. The CDR3 DNA reads as TGTGCCAGCAGCCAATTCGGAGCTGAAGCTTTCTTT. V usage is TRBV3-1 (or the pseudogene TRBV3-2) and J usage is TRBJ1-1; D unclear. V was trimmed by 2 bases and J by 6 bases, leaving 7 bases between them. Per the germline V gene, CDR1 is LGHDT and CDR2 is YNNKEL (reference sequence). CDR3 length: 12 amino acids.